Each of the 21 T cell receptor beta chains below was sequenced from the same sample in a study of blood T cell repertoires in COVID-19. Libraries were prepared by immunoSEQ multiplex PCR; TCRdb keeps only in-frame clonotypes and omits some of them. This sample has more than 85,000 clones, with roughly 90% found just once. The sample comprised peripheral blood. These receptors all come from a woman in her 70s with acute or convalescent COVID-19.

The V call is TRBV6-5, the J call TRBJ1-6; 9 bases are shared with TRBD1. Germline V gene data show CDR1 as MNHEY and CDR2 as SVGAGI. With 2 bases clipped from V and 6 bases from J, the junction kept 2 bases outside the gene matches. The CDR3 is 15 amino acids. CDR3 sequence (DNA): TGTGCCAGCAGTTACACAGGGGGCTCTAATTCACCCCTCCACTTT. Translation gives CASSYTGGSNSPLHF.

This CDR3 is CASSLVGGDTEAFF. CDR3 bases: TGTGCCAGCAGCTTAGTAGGGGGTGACACTGAAGCTTTCTTT. The V call is TRBV11-1, the J call TRBJ1-1, with D possibly TRBD1 on 6 matching bases. Trimming stripped 1 base from V and 3 bases from J, with 9 bases between. The germline gives CDR1 SGHAT, CDR2 FQDESV (reference sequence). The CDR3 covers 14 residues.

The V and J genes are TRBV7-9 and TRBJ1-4, with 9 positions matching TRBD1. The ends lost 5 bases at V and 5 bases at J; junction bases unmatched: 12. The CDR3 runs to 17 residues. Germline V CDR1 and CDR2: SEHNR, FQNEAQ (reference sequence). CDR3 nucleotides: TGTGCCAGCAGCCCTTTGGGGGGACAGGGAAGAAATGAAAAACTGTTTTTT. Translated: CASSPLGGQGRNEKLFF.

The V gene is TRBV5-1, the J gene TRBJ2-1, with unresolved D. The CDR3 loop spans 16 amino acids. Trimming stripped 1 base from V and 7 bases from J, with 18 bases between. Germline V gene data show CDR1 as SGHRS and CDR2 as YFSETQ. The CDR3 here is CASSLQFGLQSNEQFF. The DNA for the CDR3 is TGCGCCAGCAGCTTGCAATTCGGTTTACAGTCTAATGAGCAGTTCTTC.

The chain couples TRBV19 to TRBJ1-4; D is unclear. The germline V gene encodes CDR1 LNHDA and CDR2 SQIVND (reference sequence). The CDR3 contains 13 residues. V lost 6 bases and J 12 bases, leaving 17 bases between the germline ends. CDR3 nucleotide sequence: TGTGCCAGTAGCGGATACCGGGGTGTCGAACTGTTTTTT. Protein sequence: CASSGYRGVELFF.

J is TRBJ1-1 and V is TRBV2; D perhaps matches TRBD1 (6 bases). With 7 bases removed from V and 0 bases from J, the gap between germline ends came to 12 bases. This CDR3 comprises 14 residues. Germline-derived CDR1 and CDR2 are SNHLY and FYNNEI. Here the CDR3 DNA reads TGTGCCAGCAACCCGCAGGGGTTGAACACTGAAGCTTTCTTT. Amino acids: CASNPQGLNTEAFF.

V is TRBV14 and J is TRBJ2-1; D unresolved. The CDR3 consists of 15 residues. Germline V gene data show CDR1 as SGHDN and CDR2 as FVKESK. V lost 3 bases and J lost 0, with 9 bases in between. CDR3 DNA: TGTGCCAGCAGCCATGAACCTAGCTCCTACAATGAGCAGTTCTTC. It translates to CASSHEPSSYNEQFF.

This clone was counted a single time. This sequence joins TRBV12-3 or TRBV12-4 and TRBJ2-1, with TRBD1 as a possible D gene (5 bases). With 5 bases removed from V and 13 bases from J, the gap between germline ends came to 15 bases. The CDR3 length is 12 residues. CDR3 residues: CASSIQGGLQFF. The CDR3 nucleotides read TGTGCCAGCAGTATCCAGGGCGGCTTACAGTTCTTC.

This chain connects TRBV6-5 to TRBJ1-5; the D is unclear. CDR3 length equals 14 residues. Germline lookup yields CDR1 MNHEY and CDR2 SVGAGI. V lost 6 bases, J lost 0 bases, and 9 bases lay in between. CDR3 in DNA: TGTGCCAGCAGCCTCGTTTATAGCAATCAGCCCCAGCATTTT. Residues: CASSLVYSNQPQHF.

J is TRBJ1-1 and V is TRBV2; tentative D call: TRBD1 (6 bases). Per germline, CDR1 SNHLY and CDR2 FYNNEI. V shed 6 bases and J shed 4 bases, with 15 bases lying between them. CDR3 length equals 14 residues. The CDR3 reads CASRRLQGLTEAFF. CDR3 DNA: TGTGCCAGCAGGAGATTACAGGGCCTCACTGAAGCTTTCTTT.

This clone was counted once. This sequence joins TRBV28 and TRBJ2-7; 8 bases are shared with TRBD1. Per the germline V gene, CDR1 is MDHEN and CDR2 is SYDVKM. The CDR3 has 13 residues. With V trimmed by 6 bases and J by 0 bases, 1 base remained unmatched. The CDR3 loop reads CASRGTGSYEQYF. CDR3 DNA: TGTGCCAGCAGGGGGACAGGCTCCTACGAGCAGTACTTC.

This rearrangement joins TRBV15 to TRBJ1-6; 8 nucleotides agree with TRBD1. This CDR3 spans 17 amino acids. Germline loops: CDR1 LNHNV, CDR2 YYDKDF (reference sequence). The V and J ends lost 4 bases and 6 bases, in that order; junction bases with no gene match: 11. CDR3 bases: TGTGCCACCAGCAAGGTCAGGGGGCAGTCTGTTAATTCACCCCTCCACTTT. Translation gives CATSKVRGQSVNSPLHF.

The chain has TRBV7-8 and TRBJ2-1, with a weak D call TRBD2 (6 bases). Germline loops: CDR1 SGHVS, CDR2 FQNEAQ. The CDR3 extends over 14 amino acids. The ends were cut back, 4 bases at V and 10 bases at J, with 17 bases in the middle. The CDR3 here is CASSSTGLRREQFF. CDR3 DNA sequence: TGTGCCAGCAGCTCAACGGGACTCAGAAGGGAGCAGTTCTTC.

The CDR3: CASSLSSAGTSGRADTQYF. The CDR3, as DNA: TGTGCCAGCAGCTTGTCATCCGCCGGGACTAGCGGGAGGGCAGATACGCAGTATTTT. The chain links TRBV11-2 to TRBJ2-3; TRBD2 aligns across 16 bases. The V segment lost 3 bases and the J segment 4 bases; nucleotides outside the gene matches: 10. This CDR3 is 19 amino acids long. Germline lookup yields CDR1 SGHAT and CDR2 FQNNGV.

The chain couples TRBV9 to TRBJ2-7; no firm D call. Germline V gene data show CDR1 as SGDLS and CDR2 as YYNGEE. The CDR3 length is 16 residues. The V end lost 0 bases, the J end lost 0 bases, and 13 bases lay between the germline ends. The CDR3 DNA follows: TGTGCCAGCAGCGTAGCTCCTTTCTTGTCCTCCTACGAGCAGTACTTC. It specifies CASSVAPFLSSYEQYF.

The rearrangement uses TRBV5-1 and TRBJ2-1, with TRBD1 identical over 10 bases. CDR1 and CDR2 (germline): SGHRS, YFSETQ. Germline trimming cut 4 bases from V and 6 bases from J; bases unmatched to any gene: 10. The CDR3 is 16 residues long. The CDR3 here is CASSGPGQGFGNEQFF. CDR3 bases: TGCGCCAGCAGCGGTCCGGGACAGGGGTTTGGCAATGAGCAGTTCTTC.

The rearrangement joins TRBV3-1 (or the pseudogene TRBV3-2) to TRBJ2-7; D might be TRBD2 (5 bases). CDR1 and CDR2 from the germline V gene are LGHDT and YNNKEL (reference sequence). This CDR3 has 13 residues. Trimming left V 4 bases short and J 3 bases short, with 10 bases between. DNA for the CDR3: TGTGCCAGCAGCCGTAACGGGGACTACGAGCAGTACTTC. This gives the protein CASSRNGDYEQYF.

This clone appeared once. The V and J genes are TRBV10-3 and TRBJ1-2; D is possibly TRBD1 (6 bases). The ends were cut back, 8 bases at V and 1 base at J, with 23 bases in the middle. The CDR3 is 17 amino acids. Germline V gives CDR1 ENHRY, CDR2 SYGVKD. The CDR3 DNA reads as TGTGCCATCTCATCAGGGGCAGCCGGGCCTTTTAACTATGGCTACACCTTC. Amino acids: CAISSGAAGPFNYGYTF.

V and J are TRBV19 and TRBJ1-5; 11 bases line up with TRBD1. V was pared by 5 bases and J by 6 bases, with 3 bases of the junction left unmatched. CDR1 is LNHDA and CDR2 is SQIVND in the germline V gene (reference sequence). This CDR3 contains 14 residues. CDR3 DNA: TGTGCCAGTAGTTTCGGACAGGGGGCTCAGCCCCAGCATTTT. Translation gives CASSFGQGAQPQHF.

V is TRBV27 and J is TRBJ2-7, with TRBD1 matching over 8 bases. The junction had 16 bases not matched to a gene; V was cut back by 6 bases and J by 6 bases. Germline values: CDR1 MNHEY, CDR2 SMNVEV (reference sequence). This CDR3 spans 16 amino acids. The CDR3 sequence: CASSHTQDRVGCEQYF. The CDR3, as DNA: TGTGCCAGCAGCCACACCCAGGACAGGGTCGGTTGCGAGCAGTACTTC.

The rearrangement links TRBV11-3 to TRBJ2-5; D is possibly TRBD1 (6 bases). The CDR3 sequence is 14 residues long. From germline, CDR1 is SGHNT and CDR2 YENEEA. Trimming shortened V by 6 bases and J by 3 bases, and 14 bases separated the two germline ends. The CDR3 coding sequence is TGTGCCAGCAGTTCAGGGGTTCGAGAAGAGACCCAGTACTTC. It encodes CASSSGVREETQYF.